This T cell receptor beta chain was sequenced for a study of shared clonotypes between healthy human individuals. In the original analysis: Filtering differed, since immunoSEQ gave only junction sequences and no quality scores. Data came from immunoSEQ multiplex PCR; TCRdb stores just in-frame clones and leaves some out. D and trimming were read from the DNA, whereas the V and J calls and clone size are those reported in that table. This sample has more than 850,000 clones, with 75% to 80% found just once. There are 16 residues in the CDR3. Germline lookup yields CDR1 SGHRS and CDR2 YFSETQ. Adult Caucasians living in Nashville, Tennessee made up all of the donors. A note on this clone: Compared with germline, one end of the junction differs, possibly owing to a read error.

The chain uses TRBV5-1 and TRBJ2-2, with 9 bases that match TRBD2. Sequenced sample: memory CD4+ T cells from PBMCs. Described subset: CD45RA-negative fraction. This clonotype originated in a man younger than 35 in good health. Some clones in this sample may be carry-over from other donors' samples. CDR3 sequence: CASNLVAGVRTGELFF. The CDR3 DNA reads as TGCGCCAGCAACTTGGTAGCGGGAGTTAGAACCGGGGAGCTGTTTTTT.